This entry is about one TCR beta chain. The PCR ran on 60 Vbeta and 13 Jbeta primers. Sequencing was performed with immunoSEQ multiplex PCR; in TCRdb, only in-frame clones are kept and a portion is missing. In the table there are about 200,000 clones, roughly 78% of which are singletons. The donors comprised healthy bone marrow donors. The data belong to a study of cytomegalovirus exposure and HLA in healthy donors. The CDR3 runs 13 residues. Trimming removed 1 base from V and 11 bases from J, with 14 bases in between. Germline CDR1 is MGHDK and CDR2 is SYGVNS. Sequenced sample: PBMCs. The genes are TRBV25-1 and TRBJ1-1, with no clear D. The clonotype originates from a woman in her 30s in good health and CMV-seropositive. CDR3 region: CASSEWAPHEAFF. The CDR3 coding sequence is TGTGCCAGCAGTGAATGGGCACCCCATGAGGCTTTCTTT.